The T cell receptor (beta chain) described here comes from a study of blood T cell repertoires in COVID-19 (dated by TCRdb to about 2020). Study-level background: Samples from collaborators originated in the United States, Italy and Spain and spanned both the acute and convalescent phases of COVID-19. The dataset comprised deeply sampled blood TCRbeta repertoires from subjects exposed to, actively infected with, or recovered from COVID-19. The repertoires were made available in a free public database intended to serve as a resource for research on the immune response to SARS-CoV-2. The sample metadata nearly always contained a de-identified subject ID, COVID-19 status, age in years and sex. The prospective study material was composed of cDNA or gDNA derived from T cells, B-cell-depleted T cells, or PBMCs. Where HLA class I and class II types were available, the types were taken from metadata supplied by the sample provider, not from assay-based typing. The samples were drawn from the first 160 participants of the ongoing ImmuneRACE study and from under 1,500 subjects provided by 6 global collaborators.

This clone has a handful of counts. Its antigen remains undetermined. Within one base of it there is no much larger clone, and no base qualities were kept. TCRbeta CDR3 regions were amplified from genomic DNA by means of the immunoSEQ Assay, a bias-controlled multiplex PCR. Processing in the source paper ran as follows. The number of nucleated cells in each sample was estimated from the amplification of reference gene primers within the assay. Sequence reads were collapsed and filtered to measure the absolute abundance of every unique TCRbeta CDR3 rearrangement. For each sample, productive Simpson clonality was calculated as the square root of Simpson's diversity index over productive rearrangements. TCRdb holds this immuneACCESS table with in-frame rearrangements only. Some clones are missing; in checked studies, unresolved V genes explain under half, and the rest has no known cause. The V and J calls and clone size are taken from that table; D and trimming were inferred from the DNA. This sample lists around 200,000 clones; about 87% were detected once. 6.2% of the sample is taken by the ten largest.

CDR1 is given as MNHEY and CDR2 as SMNVEV, both from the germline V gene (reference sequence). From V the trimming removes 3 bases and from J it removes 8 bases, while the gene matches leave 4 bases of the junction unaccounted for. Measured from the cysteine to the phenylalanine, the CDR3 is 13 residues long. The DNA shown is the 39-base CDR3, in frame from base 1. Paper-wide results and their limitations: Clinical and demographic metadata were provided uncurated, with the amount varying by source and participant.

Samples from volunteer blood donors who had recovered from COVID-19 were contributed by a second Seattle source. The collaborating institutions used their own protocols to collect whole blood in K2EDTA tubes. For TCRbeta analysis, collaborators shipped samples in one of three forms: frozen whole blood, isolated PBMCs, or DNA extracted from either of those sample types. Here the chain combines TRBV27 and TRBJ1-2; 9 middle bases align to TRBD1. The sequenced sample consisted of peripheral blood. The sequence was obtained from a man aged 55-75 years who had recovered from COVID-19. The CDR3 amino acid sequence is: CASSLSTGGGYTF. The DNA reads as follows: TGTGCCAGCAGTTTGTCTACAGGGGGCGGCTACACCTTC.